This entry lists 9 T cell receptor beta chains sequenced from one sample in a study of shared clonotypes between healthy human individuals. The naive CD8 population came from CD45RO-negative cells selected for CCR7, without terminally differentiated effector memory CD45RA+ cells. The data were produced by immunoSEQ multiplex PCR, yet TCRdb's version contains in-frame clones alone and is incomplete. Of about 2.1 million clones in the sample, 93% were seen once. Sequenced sample: naive CD8+ T cells from PBMCs. All receptors come from a man aged 18 to 30 in good health. Some clones in this sample may be carry-over from other donors' samples.

The rearrangement uses TRBV5-8 and TRBJ1-1; D possibly corresponds to TRBD1 (6 bases). Germline CDR1 and CDR2: SGHTS and YDEGEE. The CDR3 contains 12 residues. CDR3 loop: CGGADHHTEAFF. The CDR3 DNA reads as TGTGGGGGGGCTGATCATCACACTGAAGCTTTCTTT.

The CDR3 DNA reads TGTGCCAGCAGCCAGCACATGGGACAGGGATTTGACAAACTGTTTTTT. It encodes CASSQHMGQGFDKLFF. The J gene is TRBJ1-4, the V gene TRBV13; TRBD1 aligns across 9 bases. This CDR3 comprises 16 residues. The J segment lost 11 bases and the V segment lost 5 bases, leaving 15 bases of the junction unmatched. CDR1 and CDR2 (germline): PRHDT, FYEKMQ (reference sequence).

The J gene is TRBJ1-3, the V gene TRBV4-2, with D perhaps matching TRBD1 (6 bases). Germline-derived CDR1 and CDR2 are LGHNA and YNFKEQ. V was pared by 1 base and J by 2 bases, with 21 bases between. The CDR3 loop spans 19 amino acids. The CDR3 nucleotides are TGTGCCAGCAGCCAAGTGTACACGAGCCCGGGACACCCTGGAAACACCATATATTTT. Translated, it gives CASSQVYTSPGHPGNTIYF.

The rearrangement joins TRBV5-1 to TRBJ2-3; D may correspond to TRBD1 or TRBD2 (7 bases each). The CDR3 totals 16 residues. Germline CDR1 is SGHRS and CDR2 is YFSETQ. The V end lost 0 bases, the J end lost 3 bases, and 14 bases lay between the germline ends. Here the CDR3 reads CASSLEFQGGTDTQYF. The CDR3 DNA sequence: TGCGCCAGCAGCTTGGAATTCCAGGGGGGGACAGATACGCAGTATTTT.

The chain has TRBV30 and TRBJ2-7; the D is unclear. V was shortened by 3 bases and J by 2 bases, with 11 bases between the two germline ends. Germline V gene lookup returns CDR1 GTSNPN and CDR2 SVGIG (reference sequence). The CDR3 is 13 residues long. CDR3 DNA: TGTGCCTGGAGCACTGCAACAACCTACGAGCAGTACTTC. It is translated as CAWSTATTYEQYF.

The V gene is TRBV12-5, the J gene TRBJ2-3; no firm D call. V was clipped by 0 bases and J by 4 bases, with 17 bases between them. Germline loops: CDR1 LGHNT, CDR2 FRNRAP. The CDR3 is 17 amino acids. The CDR3 spells CASGLVGPSGHPDTQYF. CDR3 in DNA: TGTGCTAGTGGTTTGGTGGGTCCGTCCGGTCATCCAGATACGCAGTATTTT.

The V and J genes are TRBV11-2 and TRBJ2-7, with D maybe TRBD2 (6 bases). Germline assignment: CDR1 SGHAT and CDR2 FQNNGV. The CDR3 loop spans 14 amino acids. Trimming stripped 1 base from V and 3 bases from J, with 10 bases between. The CDR3 protein is CASSLGGGIYEQYF. The CDR3 nucleotides are TGTGCCAGCAGCTTAGGCGGAGGGATCTACGAGCAGTACTTC.

V and J are TRBV29-1 and TRBJ1-2; the match to TRBD1 covers 7 bases. Germline trimming cut 4 bases from V and 0 bases from J; bases unmatched to any gene: 2. Germline V CDR1 and CDR2: SQVTM, ANQGSEA. The CDR3 extends over 13 amino acids. The CDR3 nucleotides read TGCAGCGTTGGGACAGGCTCTAACTATGGCTACACCTTC. It encodes CSVGTGSNYGYTF.

The chain joins TRBV15 to TRBJ1-4; D is unclear. This CDR3 is 15 amino acids long. V was clipped by 0 bases and J by 0 bases, with 5 bases between them. From germline, CDR1 is LNHNV and CDR2 YYDKDF (reference sequence). In DNA form, the CDR3 reads TGTGCCACCAGCAGAGATTTAACAACTAATGAAAAACTGTTTTTT. It codes for CATSRDLTTNEKLFF.